Shown below are 30 T cell receptor beta chains from a single sample sequenced in a study of shared clonotypes between healthy human individuals. The method was immunoSEQ multiplex PCR; TCRdb's version includes in-frame clones alone and lacks a portion of them. The table has approximately 2,300,000 clones, 85% to 95% seen once. Sequencing was performed on naive CD4+ T cells from PBMCs. Subset given: CD45RA+ positively selected. The receptors stem from a man aged 18 to 30 in good health. Some clones in this sample may be carry-over from other donors' samples.

The chain has TRBV15 and TRBJ1-1; D might be TRBD1 (6 bases). Per germline, CDR1 LNHNV and CDR2 YYDKDF (reference sequence). V lost 8 bases and J lost 4, with 14 bases in between. The CDR3 is 13 amino acids. The CDR3 DNA follows: TGTGCCACCGTGGGGGGGGCGAGCACTGAAGCTTTCTTT. This encodes CATVGGASTEAFF.

The chain is built from TRBV14 and TRBJ1-4, with D hard to call. Between the trimmed V and J ends, which lost 2 bases and 7 bases, there was a span of 17 bases. Germline CDR1 is SGHDN and CDR2 is FVKESK. There are 16 residues in the CDR3. The CDR3 DNA reads as TGTGCCAGCAGCCAACGACTGCCGGGATATCGTGAAAAACTGTTTTTT. This translates into CASSQRLPGYREKLFF.

The chain links TRBV4-1 to TRBJ2-1; D ambiguous. Germline V gene data show CDR1 as MGHRA and CDR2 as YSYEKL. V was trimmed by 0 bases and J by 6 bases, leaving 12 bases between them. The length of the CDR3 is 15 residues. The CDR3 sequence is CASSQDPWVGNEQFF. Written as DNA, the CDR3 is TGCGCCAGCAGCCAAGATCCCTGGGTCGGCAATGAGCAGTTCTTC.

V and J are TRBV18 and TRBJ2-5; D possibly corresponds to TRBD2 (6 bases). The CDR3 runs to 17 residues. Germline-derived CDR1 and CDR2 are KGHSH and LQKENI. The V gene lost 6 bases and the J gene lost 5 bases, with 25 bases spanning the gap. CDR3 amino acids: CASSPFGGSGGEETQYF. The CDR3 nucleotides read TGTGCCAGCTCCCCCTTTGGAGGGAGCGGCGGAGAGGAGACCCAGTACTTC.

This chain uses TRBV18 with TRBJ1-2; D perhaps matches TRBD1 (5 bases). V was pared by 2 bases and J by 5 bases, with 18 bases between. Germline CDR1 KGHSH, CDR2 LQKENI. CDR3 length: 16 amino acids. The CDR3 region is CASSPISGSGEYGYTF. The CDR3 DNA is TGTGCCAGCTCACCAATTTCAGGGAGTGGGGAGTATGGCTACACCTTC. The full variable domain, completed using reference TRBV18 and TRBJ1-2, is NAGVMQNPRHLVRRRGQEARLRCSPMKGHSHVYWYRQLPEEGLKFMVYLQKENIIDESGMPKERFSAEFPKEGPSILRIQQVVRGDSAAYFCASSPISGSGEYGYTFGSGTRLTVV.

The rearrangement links TRBV28 to TRBJ1-5; 7 nucleotides align to TRBD1. Unmatched junction bases numbered 5, after V lost 6 bases and J lost 3 bases. CDR1 and CDR2 from the germline V gene are MDHEN and SYDVKM. The CDR3 has 14 residues. The CDR3: CASRLQGFNQPQHF. CDR3 sequence (DNA): TGTGCCAGCAGGCTACAGGGGTTCAATCAGCCCCAGCATTTT.

The V call is TRBV6-6, the J call TRBJ2-2; D is unclear. Germline V CDR1 and CDR2: MNHNY, SVGAGI (reference sequence). V was pared by 3 bases and J by 7 bases, with 3 bases between. The CDR3 totals 11 residues. CDR3 sequence (DNA): TGTGCCAGCAGTTATTACGGGGAGCTGTTTTTT. This gives the protein CASSYYGELFF.

The chain uses TRBV9 and TRBJ2-1; 7 positions agree with TRBD1. Unmatched junction bases numbered 2, after V lost 3 bases and J lost 2 bases. CDR1 and CDR2 (germline): SGDLS, YYNGEE. The CDR3 consists of 14 residues. CDR3 sequence (DNA): TGTGCCAGCAGCGGACAGGGCACCTACAATGAGCAGTTCTTC. This sequence encodes CASSGQGTYNEQFF.

In this sample, this clone turned up a few times. The CDR3 DNA sequence: TGTGCCAGCAGCCGACCGAAAGGGACAGGGGAGTGGGGCTACACCTTC. Its translation: CASSRPKGTGEWGYTF. The rearrangement links TRBV7-9 to TRBJ1-2; the match to TRBD1 covers 10 bases. This CDR3 has 16 residues. CDR1 and CDR2 from the germline V gene are SEHNR and FQNEAQ (reference sequence). The V and J ends lost 5 bases and 8 bases, in that order; junction bases with no gene match: 14.

This chain links TRBV4-2 with TRBJ2-2; the D gene is possibly TRBD2 (6 bases). The V gene's germline CDR1 is LGHNA and CDR2 YNFKEQ. Between the trimmed V and J ends, which lost 1 base and 0 bases, there was a span of 12 bases. The CDR3 is made up of 17 amino acids. Here the CDR3 reads CASSQGLATTNTGELFF. The CDR3 nucleotides are TGTGCCAGCAGCCAAGGTCTAGCGACAACGAACACCGGGGAGCTGTTTTTT.

This rearrangement joins TRBV7-2 to TRBJ2-2; TRBD2 aligns across 7 bases. This CDR3 is 16 amino acids long. Germline values: CDR1 SGHTA, CDR2 FQGNSA. V shed 4 bases, J shed 4 bases, and the junction held 9 bases outside the gene matches. CDR3 sequence: CASSSTGLVSTGELFF. In DNA, the CDR3 is TGTGCCAGCAGCTCCACCGGACTAGTTTCCACCGGGGAGCTGTTTTTT.

This chain joins TRBV5-1 and TRBJ1-4, with 8 positions matching TRBD1. Germline CDR1 SGHRS, CDR2 YFSETQ. The CDR3 is 17 residues long. The ends lost 4 bases at V and 1 base at J; junction bases unmatched: 9. The CDR3 is CASSKNQGAKTNEKLFF. CDR3 sequence (DNA): TGCGCCAGCAGCAAAAACCAGGGGGCCAAAACTAATGAAAAACTGTTTTTT.

The rearrangement links TRBV28 to TRBJ1-3; no clear D. Germline loops: CDR1 MDHEN, CDR2 SYDVKM. The CDR3 loop spans 15 amino acids. Trimming took off 3 bases at V and 2 bases at J, with 11 bases between the two ends. The CDR3 coding sequence is TGTGCCAGCAGTTTTTCGGGCAGGACTGGAAACACCATATATTTT. It specifies CASSFSGRTGNTIYF.

This chain links TRBV10-3 with TRBJ2-7; TRBD2 aligns across 15 bases. Germline lookup yields CDR1 ENHRY and CDR2 SYGVKD. V trimming: 0 bases; J trimming: 5 bases; junction bases outside the gene matches: 11. The CDR3 has 19 residues. The CDR3 nucleotides read TGTGCCATCAGTGAGTCGACTCACGGACTAGCGGGAGGGGACCACGAGCAGTACTTC. Encoded protein: CAISESTHGLAGGDHEQYF.

This chain links TRBV10-3 with TRBJ1-5; D is undetermined. Germline-derived CDR1 and CDR2 are ENHRY and SYGVKD. CDR3 length equals 14 residues. Trimming shortened V by 2 bases and J by 5 bases, and 10 bases separated the two germline ends. CDR3 in amino acids: CAISEGVWDQPQHF. CDR3 in DNA: TGTGCCATCAGTGAGGGCGTTTGGGATCAGCCCCAGCATTTT.

The rearrangement links TRBV19 to TRBJ2-6; 8 bases agree with TRBD1. The CDR3 covers 15 residues. With V trimmed by 6 bases and J by 2 bases, 3 bases remained unmatched. Germline assignment: CDR1 LNHDA and CDR2 SQIVND (reference sequence). CDR3 loop: CASRTGGAGANVLTF. As DNA, the CDR3 is TGTGCCAGTAGAACAGGGGGTGCTGGGGCCAACGTCCTGACTTTC.

The chain joins TRBV28 to TRBJ1-1, with 7 nucleotides matching TRBD1. The CDR3 spans 15 residues. The ends lost 3 bases at V and 5 bases at J; junction bases unmatched: 9. Germline loops: CDR1 MDHEN, CDR2 SYDVKM. The CDR3 spells CASSLVGGADTEAFF. CDR3 nucleotides: TGTGCCAGCAGTTTGGTAGGGGGCGCAGATACTGAAGCTTTCTTT.

The chain links TRBV5-1 to TRBJ1-1, with D perhaps TRBD1 (6 bases). CDR3 length equals 15 residues. Germline-derived CDR1 and CDR2 are SGHRS and YFSETQ. V was clipped by 0 bases and J by 5 bases, with 14 bases between them. The CDR3 here is CASSLVGGRETEAFF. The CDR3 coding sequence is TGCGCCAGCAGCTTGGTTGGGGGGCGCGAGACTGAAGCTTTCTTT. Filled out from reference TRBV5-1 and TRBJ1-1, the complete variable domain reads KAGVTQTPRYLIKTRGQQVTLSCSPISGHRSVSWYQQTPGQGLQFLFEYFSETQRNKGNFPGRFSGRQFSNSRSEMNVSTLELGDSALYLCASSLVGGRETEAFFGQGTRLTVV.

The V gene is TRBV5-1, the J gene TRBJ2-1; 8 bases fit TRBD2. The CDR3 covers 13 residues. Germline CDR1 and CDR2: SGHRS and YFSETQ. V lost 5 bases and J lost 5; bases outside the gene matches: 3. CDR3 amino acids: CASSGAGDNEQFF. The CDR3 DNA reads as TGCGCCAGCAGTGGAGCGGGGGACAATGAGCAGTTCTTC.

Turning to this clone: The same CDR3 arises from other DNA sequences in this sample as well. The CDR3 loop reads CASSPIEGTTEAFF. CDR3 sequence (DNA): TGTGCCAGCTCACCAATCGAGGGGACCACTGAAGCTTTCTTT. The chain links TRBV18 to TRBJ1-1; TRBD1 is a possible D gene (5 bases). Trimming took 2 bases from V and 4 from J, leaving 11 bases between them. The CDR3 is 14 amino acids. The germline gives CDR1 KGHSH, CDR2 LQKENI.

CDR3 DNA: TGCGCCAGCAGCTTGACCGGGACTAGCGGGAGCACAGATACGCAGTATTTT. Its protein is CASSLTGTSGSTDTQYF. This chain uses TRBV5-1 with TRBJ2-3, with 12 bases that match TRBD2. The CDR3 covers 17 residues. The trim removed 1 base at V and 0 bases at J, leaving 3 bases unmatched. Per germline, CDR1 SGHRS and CDR2 YFSETQ.

The V gene is TRBV4-2, the J gene TRBJ2-2; D is perhaps TRBD1 or TRBD2 (5 bases each). V lost 1 base to trimming and J lost 6 bases, with 18 bases between them. The CDR3 contains 17 residues. Germline V gene data show CDR1 as LGHNA and CDR2 as YNFKEQ. The CDR3 region has the DNA TGTGCCAGCAGCCAAGGGGGGACGAGCGACCAATCCGGGGAGCTGTTTTTT. Its protein product is CASSQGGTSDQSGELFF.

This sequence joins TRBV29-1 and TRBJ2-7, with TRBD2 identical over 8 bases. This CDR3 has 15 residues. Germline V lookup: CDR1 SQVTM, CDR2 ANQGSEA. V trimming: 1 base; J trimming: 6 bases; junction bases outside the gene matches: 11. The CDR3 bases are TGCAGCGTTGAAGGAGGAAGCGGGAGTAAAGGCGAGCAGTACTTC. Translation: CSVEGGSGSKGEQYF.

This rearrangement joins TRBV7-2 to TRBJ2-1; 8 bases are shared with TRBD2. Germline assignment: CDR1 SGHTA and CDR2 FQGNSA. After removal of 2 bases from V and 3 bases from J, the junction contained 3 bases not matched to a gene. The CDR3 consists of 15 residues. CDR3 sequence: CASSLSGSGYNEQFF. In nucleotides, the CDR3 is TGTGCCAGCAGCTTAAGCGGGAGTGGCTACAATGAGCAGTTCTTC.

This clone was found once. V gene TRBV9 combines with J gene TRBJ2-2; 7 bases line up with TRBD2. CDR1 SGDLS and CDR2 YYNGEE come from the germline V gene. The CDR3 is made up of 15 amino acids. J lost 6 bases, V lost 0 bases, and 5 bases had no gene match. This CDR3 reads CASSVASGNAGELFF. Here the CDR3 DNA reads TGTGCCAGCAGCGTAGCTAGCGGTAACGCCGGGGAGCTGTTTTTT.

This chain uses TRBV6-5 with TRBJ2-7; no firm D call. This CDR3 has 13 residues. From germline, CDR1 is MNHEY and CDR2 SVGAGI. V was trimmed by 6 bases and J by 3 bases, leaving 12 bases between them. The CDR3 is CASRPAGYYEQYF. As DNA, the CDR3 is TGTGCCAGCAGGCCCGCCGGGTACTACGAGCAGTACTTC.

V and J are TRBV29-1 and TRBJ2-2, with D unresolved. Germline lookup yields CDR1 SQVTM and CDR2 ANQGSEA. This CDR3 comprises 13 residues. The germline V and J ends were trimmed by 4 bases and 1 base, with 7 bases remaining between them. CDR3 region: CSVVGGNTGELFF. The CDR3 coding sequence is TGCAGCGTTGTAGGTGGGAACACCGGGGAGCTGTTTTTT.

About this clone itself: Other DNA sequences within the sample encode an identical CDR3. The rearrangement joins TRBV5-1 to TRBJ2-5; 7 bases are shared with TRBD2. The germline gives CDR1 SGHRS, CDR2 YFSETQ. V shed 2 bases, J shed 3 bases, and the junction held 1 base outside the gene matches. The CDR3 covers 13 residues. The CDR3 here is CASSFTSEETQYF. Here the CDR3 DNA reads TGCGCCAGCAGCTTTACTAGCGAAGAGACCCAGTACTTC.

The rearrangement uses TRBV6-6 and TRBJ1-2; D may be TRBD1 (5 bases). The CDR3 contains 13 residues. Germline V gene sequence: CDR1 MNHNY, CDR2 SVGAGI (reference sequence). The ends were cut back, 2 bases at V and 8 bases at J, with 12 bases in the middle. The CDR3 DNA follows: TGTGCCAGCAGTTACGACAGAACCTACGGCTACACCTTC. It yields the protein CASSYDRTYGYTF.

This clone was found once. The chain joins TRBV27 to TRBJ2-5; D is undetermined. V was clipped by 5 bases and J by 2 bases, with 15 bases between them. CDR3 length: 15 residues. Germline V gene lookup returns CDR1 MNHEY and CDR2 SMNVEV (reference sequence). CDR3 loop: CASSRRRGVQETQYF. CDR3 nucleotide sequence: TGTGCCAGCAGTCGGCGAAGAGGCGTTCAAGAGACCCAGTACTTC.